This T cell receptor (beta chain) comes out of a study of control samples from healthy donors and cancer patients. Assay: immunoSEQ multiplex PCR; the TCRdb copy retains only in-frame clones and omits some. The repertoire consists of 150,000 or so clones, with more than 80% occurring once and the leading ten covering under 3%. The CDR3 covers 12 residues. V was trimmed by 2 bases and J by 4 bases, leaving 3 bases between them. Per the germline V gene, CDR1 is ENHRY and CDR2 is SYGVKD. Of note for this clone: In the same sample, other DNA sequences code for this CDR3.

Material: blood. The chain couples TRBV10-3 to TRBJ1-5, with D unresolved. The clonotype was recovered from a middle-aged man in good health. The CDR3 DNA reads TGTGCCATCAGTGAGGTTAATCAGCCCCAGCATTTT. This gives the protein CAISEVNQPQHF.